This T cell receptor (beta chain) came from a study of radiation and T cells in renal cell carcinoma. Findings of the study overall: No pretreatment tumor biopsies were available for baseline clonotypes. In blood, top tumor clones expanded by 2 weeks, shrinking by 4.

This sample's time point: blood 4 weeks post-SBRT, at nephrectomy. Treatment of the sample: 15 Gy SBRT to primary tumor, nephrectomy 4 weeks later. Nephrectomy followed 15 Gy stereotactic body radiation by 4 weeks. The tumor was a clear cell renal cell carcinoma. As to this clone: Its target is not known.

This CDR3 has 15 residues. V was clipped by 4 bases and J by 2 bases, with 13 bases between them. Germline loops: CDR1 SGHDN, CDR2 FVKESK. Here immunoSEQ multiplex PCR was the method, and the copy in TCRdb shows in-frame clones only, minus some. The sample lists 65,000 or so clones, roughly 80% occurring once. The chain joins TRBV14 to TRBJ2-3, with D possibly being TRBD2 (6 bases). Sample: blood, taken from a patient whose treatment included radiotherapy and nephrectomy. The source is a man in his 60s with renal cell carcinoma. CDR3 DNA sequence: TGTGCCAGCAGCCCCCGACTAGAGGCCACAGATACGCAGTATTTT. This sequence encodes CASSPRLEATDTQYF. Full variable domain (outside the CDR3, taken from reference TRBV14 and TRBJ2-3): EAGVTQFPSHSVIEKGQTVTLRCDPISGHDNLYWYRRVMGKEIKFLLHFVKESKQDESGMPNNRFLAERTGGTYSTLKVQPAELEDSGVYFCASSPRLEATDTQYFGPGTRLTVL.